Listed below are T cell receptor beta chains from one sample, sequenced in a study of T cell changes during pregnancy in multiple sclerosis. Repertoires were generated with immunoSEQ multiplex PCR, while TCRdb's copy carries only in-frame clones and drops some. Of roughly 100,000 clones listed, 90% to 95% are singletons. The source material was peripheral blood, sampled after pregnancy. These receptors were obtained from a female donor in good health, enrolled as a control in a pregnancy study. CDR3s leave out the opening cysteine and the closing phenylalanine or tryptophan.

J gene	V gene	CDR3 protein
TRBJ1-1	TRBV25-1	ASSARANTEAF
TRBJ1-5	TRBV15	ATGGGINQPQH
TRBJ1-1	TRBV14	ASSFPGRTEAF
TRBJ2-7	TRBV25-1	ASSGRGLAIIYEQY
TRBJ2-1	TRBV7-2	ASNSLLGRGEQF
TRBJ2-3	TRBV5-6	ASSLAGQGWADTQY
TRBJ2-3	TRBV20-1	SARKPDTQY
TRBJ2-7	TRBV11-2	ASSVDRVPGYEQY
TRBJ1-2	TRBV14	ASSLYRGWDGYT
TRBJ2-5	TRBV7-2	ASSLVWTGRETQY